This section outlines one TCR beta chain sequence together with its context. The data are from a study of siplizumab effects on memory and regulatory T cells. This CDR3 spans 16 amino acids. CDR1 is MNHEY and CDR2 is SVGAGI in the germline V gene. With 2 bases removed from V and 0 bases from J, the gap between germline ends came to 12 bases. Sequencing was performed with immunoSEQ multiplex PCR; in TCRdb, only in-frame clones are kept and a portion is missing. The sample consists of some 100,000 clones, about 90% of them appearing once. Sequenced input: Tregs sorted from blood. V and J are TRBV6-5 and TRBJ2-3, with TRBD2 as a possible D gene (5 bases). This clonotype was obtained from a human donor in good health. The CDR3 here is CASSYTGGLSTDTQYF. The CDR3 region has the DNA TGTGCCAGCAGTTACACCGGCGGGCTGAGCACAGATACGCAGTATTTT.